This note documents a single TCR beta chain sequence. One junction end does not reproduce the germline sequence, and a read error may be involved. Original data processing: Estimates of nucleated cell counts were drawn from the amplification of reference gene primers. Data came from immunoSEQ multiplex PCR; TCRdb stores just in-frame clones and leaves some out. V, J and clone size are those of that table, while D and trimming were read from the DNA. Found here are 100,000 to 150,000 clones, about 78% of them singletons; the top ten hold approximately 2.5%. The CDR3 has 14 amino acids. Per the germline V gene, CDR1 is SGHTA and CDR2 is FQGNSA. This entry is derived from a study of blood T cell repertoires in COVID-19. Background on the study: Acute-phase and convalescent COVID-19 samples originated in the United States, Italy and Spain. PBMCs, B-cell-depleted T cells, or T cells were the source of the cDNA or gDNA that made up the material.

V usage is TRBV7-2 and J usage is TRBJ1-2; the D is unclear. Sequenced sample: peripheral blood. The source of this sequence is a man aged 65-85 years with acute or convalescent COVID-19. CDR3 region: CASTLDVSNYGYTF. The CDR3 bases are TGTGCCAGCACCTTAGACGTTAGTAACTATGGCTACACCTTC.